This record concerns one T cell receptor beta chain sequence. Antigen unknown. These data are taken from a study of cytomegalovirus exposure and HLA in healthy donors. Findings and limits, study-wide: In a later analysis, at a false discovery rate of 0.05, approximately 18,000 TCR beta sequences were associated with HLA alleles. In a later analysis, CMV-associated beta chains were mostly HLA-associated, it appeared.

Vbeta (60) and Jbeta (13) primers were used in the PCR. Sequencing used immunoSEQ multiplex PCR; TCRdb keeps in-frame clones, though not all of them. Of approximately 110,000 clones in the sample, about 82% were seen once. CDR1 and CDR2 from the germline V gene are SGHDT and YYEEEE. CDR3 length equals 16 residues. The ends were cut back, 0 bases at V and 1 base at J, with 12 bases in the middle. The sequence came from a man in his fifties in good health and CMV-seronegative. Input material: PBMCs. The chain recombines TRBV5-6 with TRBJ2-3; possible D gene TRBD2, 6 bases. CDR3 protein: CASSLDGGWRTDTQYF. The DNA for the CDR3 is TGTGCCAGCAGCTTGGACGGGGGATGGCGCACAGATACGCAGTATTTT.